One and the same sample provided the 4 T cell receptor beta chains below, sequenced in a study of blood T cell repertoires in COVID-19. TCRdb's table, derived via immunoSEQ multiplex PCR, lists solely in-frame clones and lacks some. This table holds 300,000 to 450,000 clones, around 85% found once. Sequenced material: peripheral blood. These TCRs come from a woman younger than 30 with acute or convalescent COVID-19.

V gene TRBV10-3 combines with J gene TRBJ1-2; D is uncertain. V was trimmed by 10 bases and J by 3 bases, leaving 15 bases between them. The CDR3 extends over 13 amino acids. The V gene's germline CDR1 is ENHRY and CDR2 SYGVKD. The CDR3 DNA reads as TGTGCCACCGCAGGCCGAGGGTACTATGGCTACACCTTC. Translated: CATAGRGYYGYTF.

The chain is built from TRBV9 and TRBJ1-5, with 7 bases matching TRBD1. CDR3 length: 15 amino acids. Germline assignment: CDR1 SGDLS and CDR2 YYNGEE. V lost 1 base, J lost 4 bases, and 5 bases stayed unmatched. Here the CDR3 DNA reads TGTGCCAGCAGCGTACAAGGGACAGTGAATCAGCCCCAGCATTTT. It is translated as CASSVQGTVNQPQHF.

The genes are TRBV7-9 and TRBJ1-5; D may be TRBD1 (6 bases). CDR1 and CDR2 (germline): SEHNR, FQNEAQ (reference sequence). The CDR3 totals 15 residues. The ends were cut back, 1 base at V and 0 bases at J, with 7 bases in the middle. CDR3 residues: CASSLGQASNQPQHF. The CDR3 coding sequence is TGTGCCAGCAGCTTAGGACAGGCTAGCAATCAGCCCCAGCATTTT.

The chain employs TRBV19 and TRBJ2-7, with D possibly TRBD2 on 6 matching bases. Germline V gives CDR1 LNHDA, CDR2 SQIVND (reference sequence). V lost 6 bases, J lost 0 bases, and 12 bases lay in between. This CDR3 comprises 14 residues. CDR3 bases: TGTGCCAGTAGCTGGCAGGAGGGCTCCTACGAGCAGTACTTC. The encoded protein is CASSWQEGSYEQYF. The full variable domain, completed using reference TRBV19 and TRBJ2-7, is DGGITQSPKYLFRKEGQNVTLSCEQNLNHDAMYWYRQDPGQGLRLIYYSQIVNDFQKGDIAEGYSVSREKKESFPLTVTSAQKNPTAFYLCASSWQEGSYEQYFGPGTRLTVT.